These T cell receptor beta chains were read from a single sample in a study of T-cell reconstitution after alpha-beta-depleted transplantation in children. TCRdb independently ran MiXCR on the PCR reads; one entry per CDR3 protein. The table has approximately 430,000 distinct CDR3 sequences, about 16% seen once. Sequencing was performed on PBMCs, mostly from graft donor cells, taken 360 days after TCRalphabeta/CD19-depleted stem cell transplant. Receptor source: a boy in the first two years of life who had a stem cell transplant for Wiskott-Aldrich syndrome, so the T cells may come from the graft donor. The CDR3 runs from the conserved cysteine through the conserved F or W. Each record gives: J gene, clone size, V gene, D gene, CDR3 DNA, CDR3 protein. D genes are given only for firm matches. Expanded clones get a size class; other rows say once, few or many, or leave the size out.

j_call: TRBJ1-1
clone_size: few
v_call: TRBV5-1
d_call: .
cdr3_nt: TGCGCCAGCAGCTTGGGGCAGAGACCCATGAACACTGAAGCTTTCTTT
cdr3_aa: CASSLGQRPMNTEAFF

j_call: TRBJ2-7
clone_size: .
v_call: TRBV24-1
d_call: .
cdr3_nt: TGTGCCACCAGTGAACTACTACCACCGGGACGGAGCTACGAGCAGTACTTC
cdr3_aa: CATSELLPPGRSYEQYF

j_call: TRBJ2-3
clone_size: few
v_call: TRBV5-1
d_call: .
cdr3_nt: TGCGCCAGCAGCTTGGATCTCGGCACAGATACGCAGTATTTT
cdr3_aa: CASSLDLGTDTQYF

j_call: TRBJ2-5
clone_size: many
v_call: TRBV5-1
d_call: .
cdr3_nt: TGCGCCAGCAGGGACAGCCAAGAGACCCAGTACTTC
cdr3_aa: CASRDSQETQYF

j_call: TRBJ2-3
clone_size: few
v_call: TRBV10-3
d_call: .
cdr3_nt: TGTGCCATCAAAGGTCGTTTGGGCCCAGATACGCAGTATTTT
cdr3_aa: CAIKGRLGPDTQYF

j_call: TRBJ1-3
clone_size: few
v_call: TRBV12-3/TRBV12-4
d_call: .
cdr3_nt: TGTGCCAGCAGACCTAAGGGAAACACCATATATTTT
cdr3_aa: CASRPKGNTIYF

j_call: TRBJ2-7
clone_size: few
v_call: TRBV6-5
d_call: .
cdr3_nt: TGTGCCAGCAGTTACTCGTCATCAACAGGGTGGTCCAACGAGCAGTACTTC
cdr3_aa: CASSYSSSTGWSNEQYF

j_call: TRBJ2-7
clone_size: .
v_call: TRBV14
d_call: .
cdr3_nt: TGTGCCAGCTTTGGGAAGTGGCCTGGCCTCGGGACAAATCCCTACGAGCAGTACTTC
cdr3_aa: CASFGKWPGLGTNPYEQYF

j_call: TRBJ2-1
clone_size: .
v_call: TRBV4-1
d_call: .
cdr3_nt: TGCGCCAGCAGCCAGCCAGCAGTAGGGCAGTTCTTC
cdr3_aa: CASSQPAVGQFF

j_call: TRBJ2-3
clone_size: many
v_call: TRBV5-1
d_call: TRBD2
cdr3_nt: TGCGCCAGCAGCTCCGGACTAGGCACAGATACGCAGTATTTT
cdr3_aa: CASSSGLGTDTQYF

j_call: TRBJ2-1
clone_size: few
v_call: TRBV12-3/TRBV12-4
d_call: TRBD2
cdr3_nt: TGTGCCAGCAGTTTAAAGGGACTAGCGGGAGGTCCCTCCTACAATGAGCAGTTCTTC
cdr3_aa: CASSLKGLAGGPSYNEQFF

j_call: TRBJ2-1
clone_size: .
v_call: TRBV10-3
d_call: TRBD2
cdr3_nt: TGTGCCACACAGAGGACGCTAACTAGCGGGGGGGACAATGAGCAGTTCTTC
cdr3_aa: CATQRTLTSGGDNEQFF

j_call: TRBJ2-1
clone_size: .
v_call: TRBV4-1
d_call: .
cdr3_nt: TGCGCCAGCAGCCAACCCTCCGGCAGCCTTAGCTCCTACAATGAGCAGTTCTTC
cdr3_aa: CASSQPSGSLSSYNEQFF

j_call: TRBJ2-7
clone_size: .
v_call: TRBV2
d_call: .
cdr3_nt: TGTGCCAGTGCTCGGGGAGGCTACGAGCAGTACTTC
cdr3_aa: CASARGGYEQYF

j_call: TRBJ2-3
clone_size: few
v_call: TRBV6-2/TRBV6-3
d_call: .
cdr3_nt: TGTGCCAGCAGTTATGATGTGGGAAACACAGATACGCAGTATTTT
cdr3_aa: CASSYDVGNTDTQYF

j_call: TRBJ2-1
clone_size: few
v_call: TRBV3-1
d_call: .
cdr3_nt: TGTGCCAGCAGCCAAGATCCAGGGGTGATCTACAATGAGCAGTTCTTC
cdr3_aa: CASSQDPGVIYNEQFF

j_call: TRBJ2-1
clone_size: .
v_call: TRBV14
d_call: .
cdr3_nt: TGTGCCAGCAGCCAAGATCGGGGAGCCCTCTACAATGAGCAGTTCTTC
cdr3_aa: CASSQDRGALYNEQFF

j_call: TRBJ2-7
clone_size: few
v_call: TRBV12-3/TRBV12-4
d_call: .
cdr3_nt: TGTGCCAGCAGGGACAGCTCCAATTACGAGCAGTACTTC
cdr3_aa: CASRDSSNYEQYF

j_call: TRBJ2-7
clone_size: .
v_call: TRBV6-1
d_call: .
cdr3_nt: TGTGCCAGCAGTCCCCCAAACCGGGGGACCTACGAGCAGTACTTC
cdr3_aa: CASSPPNRGTYEQYF

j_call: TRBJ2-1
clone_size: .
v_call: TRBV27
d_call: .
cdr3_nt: TGTGCCAGCAGTTTAGGACTCTTCAGAGAGCAGTTCTTC
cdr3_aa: CASSLGLFREQFF

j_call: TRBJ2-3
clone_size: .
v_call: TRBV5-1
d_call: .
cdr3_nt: TGCGCCAGCAGCTTGGGCCTAGCAAAGAAACTGGATACGCAGTATTTT
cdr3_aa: CASSLGLAKKLDTQYF

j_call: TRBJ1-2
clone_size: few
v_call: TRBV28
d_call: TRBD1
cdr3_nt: TGTGCCAGCAGTCCGGGGACAGCTAACTATGGCTACACCTTC
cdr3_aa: CASSPGTANYGYTF

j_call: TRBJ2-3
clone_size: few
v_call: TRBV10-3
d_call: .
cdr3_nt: TGTGCCATCACGGCGGGGAAGACGCAGTATTTT
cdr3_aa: CAITAGKTQYF

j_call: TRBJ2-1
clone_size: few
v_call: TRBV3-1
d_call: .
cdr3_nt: TGTGCCAGCAGCCAACGGCCCCGGGAGATCCCTTACAATGAGCAGTTCTTC
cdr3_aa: CASSQRPREIPYNEQFF

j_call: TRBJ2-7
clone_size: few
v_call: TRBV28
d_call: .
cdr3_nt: TGTGCCAGCATTAGCGCAGGGGTCTCCTACGAGCAGTACTTC
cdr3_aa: CASISAGVSYEQYF

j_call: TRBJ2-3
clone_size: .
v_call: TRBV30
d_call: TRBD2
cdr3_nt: TGTGCCTGGAGACTAGCGGCCACAGATACGCAGTATTTT
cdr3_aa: CAWRLAATDTQYF

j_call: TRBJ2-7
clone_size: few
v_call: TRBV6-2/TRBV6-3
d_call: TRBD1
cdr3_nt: TGTGCCAGCAGTTACCCCGGACAGGGAGGCGAGCAGTACTTC
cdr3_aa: CASSYPGQGGEQYF

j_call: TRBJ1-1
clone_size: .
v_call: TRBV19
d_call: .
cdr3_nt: TGTGCCAGTAGTATCCGGTTCCAGAACACTGAAGCTTTCTTT
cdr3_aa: CASSIRFQNTEAFF

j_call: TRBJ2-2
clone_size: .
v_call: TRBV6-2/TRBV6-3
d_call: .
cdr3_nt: TGTGCCAGTAGACAGGTTGTCGGGGAGCTGTTTTTT
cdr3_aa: CASRQVVGELFF

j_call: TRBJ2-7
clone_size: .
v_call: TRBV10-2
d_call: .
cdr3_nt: TGCGCCAGCGCAGGGTCATTCCCCCCATACGAGCAGTACTTC
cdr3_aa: CASAGSFPPYEQYF

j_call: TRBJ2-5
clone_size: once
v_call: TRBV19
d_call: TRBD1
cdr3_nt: TGTGCCAGTAGTATCGAAGGGGGCCCGCAGACCCAGTACTTC
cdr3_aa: CASSIEGGPQTQYF

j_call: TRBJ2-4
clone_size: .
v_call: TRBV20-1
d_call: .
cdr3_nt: TGCAGTGCTAGGCAGGGTGGAAACATTCAGTACTTC
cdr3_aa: CSARQGGNIQYF

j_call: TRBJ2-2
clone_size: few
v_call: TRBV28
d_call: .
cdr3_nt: TGTGCCAGCAGTACCTCTCAGCCCCAAAGGGGCGGGGAGCTGTTTTTT
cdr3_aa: CASSTSQPQRGGELFF

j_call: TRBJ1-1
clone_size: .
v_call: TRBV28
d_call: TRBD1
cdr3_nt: TGTGCCAGCAGTTTAGGGACAGGGTTGTTAAATGTTGAAGCTTTCTTT
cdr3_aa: CASSLGTGLLNVEAFF

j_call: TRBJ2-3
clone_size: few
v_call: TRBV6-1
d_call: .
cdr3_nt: TGTGCCAGCAGTAGGGCCCTTGCTTGGGTACATAGCACAGATACGCAGTATTTT
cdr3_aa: CASSRALAWVHSTDTQYF

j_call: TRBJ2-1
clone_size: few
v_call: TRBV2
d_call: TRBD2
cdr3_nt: TGTGCCAGCCAGCGGGAGGGGTACAATGAGCAGTTCTTC
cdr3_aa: CASQREGYNEQFF

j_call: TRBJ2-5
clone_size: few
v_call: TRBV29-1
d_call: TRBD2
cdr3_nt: TGCAGCGTTGACGGTATGGGAGGGGAGACCCAGTACTTC
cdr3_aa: CSVDGMGGETQYF

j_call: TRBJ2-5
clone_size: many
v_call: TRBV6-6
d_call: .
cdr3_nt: TGTGCCAGCAGTTACTCGGGGGAGACCCAGTACTTC
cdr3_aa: CASSYSGETQYF

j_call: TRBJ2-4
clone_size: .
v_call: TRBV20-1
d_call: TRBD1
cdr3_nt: TGCAGTCCTAGGACAGGCTACTTC
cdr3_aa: CSPRTGYF

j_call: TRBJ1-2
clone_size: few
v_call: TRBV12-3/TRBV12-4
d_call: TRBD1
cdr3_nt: TGTGCCAGCAGCCAGGGGACAGTCTATGGCTACACCTTC
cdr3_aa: CASSQGTVYGYTF

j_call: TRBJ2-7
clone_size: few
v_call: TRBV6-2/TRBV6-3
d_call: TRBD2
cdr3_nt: TGTGCCAGCGGTTGGGGGACTAGCGGGAGTCGTTTGTACGAGCAGTACTTC
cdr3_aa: CASGWGTSGSRLYEQYF

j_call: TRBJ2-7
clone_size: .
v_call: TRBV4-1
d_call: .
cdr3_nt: TGCGCCAGCAGCCACCTAGCCGCAGGGCTCGAGCAGTACTTC
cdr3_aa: CASSHLAAGLEQYF

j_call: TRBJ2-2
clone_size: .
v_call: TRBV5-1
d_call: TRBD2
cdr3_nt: TGCGCCAGCAGCTACCTAGCGGGAGACACCGGGGAGCTGTTTTTT
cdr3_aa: CASSYLAGDTGELFF

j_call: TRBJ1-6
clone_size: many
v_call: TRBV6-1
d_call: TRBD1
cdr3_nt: TGTGCCAGCAGTGGTCAGACAGGGGCTAATTCACCCCTCCACTTT
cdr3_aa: CASSGQTGANSPLHF

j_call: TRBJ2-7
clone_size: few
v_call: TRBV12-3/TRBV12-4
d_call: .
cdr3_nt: TGTGCCAGCAGTTTAGCGCAGGGCAGCTACGAGCAGTACTTC
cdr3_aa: CASSLAQGSYEQYF

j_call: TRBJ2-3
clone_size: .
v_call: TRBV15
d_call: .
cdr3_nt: TGTGCCACCAGCAGAACTTTGGGGGGGCGCCTCACAGATACGCAGTATTTT
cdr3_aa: CATSRTLGGRLTDTQYF

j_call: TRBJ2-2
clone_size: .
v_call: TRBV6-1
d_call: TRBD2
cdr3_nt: TGTGCCAGCACCGGGACTAGCGGGACCGGGGAGCTGTTTTTT
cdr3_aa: CASTGTSGTGELFF

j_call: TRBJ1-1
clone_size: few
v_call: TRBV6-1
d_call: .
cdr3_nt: TGTGCCAGCAGTGTTCGGGGAATTTTGGCTGAAGCTTTCTTT
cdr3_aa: CASSVRGILAEAFF

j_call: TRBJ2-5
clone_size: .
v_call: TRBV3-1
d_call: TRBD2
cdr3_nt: TGTGCCAGCAGCCCTCACGGGGGGGCCAAAGAGACCCAGTACTTC
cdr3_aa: CASSPHGGAKETQYF

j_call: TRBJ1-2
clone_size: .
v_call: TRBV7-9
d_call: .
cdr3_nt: TGTGCCAGCAGCTTTTTTCCCGCGGATGGCTACACCTTC
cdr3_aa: CASSFFPADGYTF

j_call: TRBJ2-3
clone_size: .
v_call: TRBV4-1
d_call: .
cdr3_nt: TGCGCCAGCAGCCAAGGGTCGGCCTACGGGGCCGACACAGATACGCAGTATTTT
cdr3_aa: CASSQGSAYGADTDTQYF